The 10 T cell receptor beta chains listed next were all sequenced from one sample in a study of cytomegalovirus exposure and HLA in healthy donors. Method: immunoSEQ multiplex PCR; TCRdb's copy keeps in-frame clones and lacks some. The data show hundreds of thousands of clones, about 90% seen once. The source material was PBMCs. These receptors all come from a young man in good health and CMV-seropositive.

This clone was detected ten times or more. The CDR3 spells CSVGTGEGYEQYF. In DNA, the CDR3 is TGCAGCGTTGGTACAGGGGAGGGGTACGAGCAGTACTTC. The chain combines TRBV29-1 with TRBJ2-7; D may be TRBD1 or TRBD2 (7 bases each). The CDR3 has 13 amino acids. CDR1 and CDR2 (germline): SQVTM, ANQGSEA. The V end was cut by 4 bases, the J end by 4 bases, with 14 bases between.

This chain connects TRBV7-9 to TRBJ1-1, with 7 bases lining up with TRBD1. This CDR3 has 11 amino acids. From germline, CDR1 is SEHNR and CDR2 FQNEAQ (reference sequence). The V and J ends lost 5 bases and 11 bases, in that order; junction bases with no gene match: 5. In DNA form, the CDR3 reads TGTGCCAGCAGCACGGACAGGACGGCTTTCTTT. It translates to CASSTDRTAFF.

This sequence joins TRBV19 and TRBJ2-7, with 7 nucleotides matching TRBD1. V was clipped by 1 base and J by 3 bases; unmatched bases: 3. The CDR3 totals 14 residues. Germline V gene data show CDR1 as LNHDA and CDR2 as SQIVND (reference sequence). The CDR3 is CASSIGQGVYEQYF. In DNA form, the CDR3 reads TGTGCCAGTAGTATAGGCCAGGGGGTCTACGAGCAGTACTTC.

With regard to this clone: The sample carries other DNA sequences with the same CDR3. The rearrangement uses TRBV2 and TRBJ2-1; D is unclear. Germline V gene lookup returns CDR1 SNHLY and CDR2 FYNNEI. V gave up 6 bases and J gave up 3 bases, with 3 bases separating them. CDR3 length: 11 amino acids. The CDR3 DNA follows: TGTGCCAGCAGCAGCTACAATGAGCAGTTCTTC. Protein: CASSSYNEQFF.

This clone came up once. The genes are TRBV2 and TRBJ1-5, with no clear D. The CDR3 spans 12 residues. With 7 bases removed from V and 5 bases from J, the gap between germline ends came to 9 bases. CDR1 SNHLY and CDR2 FYNNEI come from the germline V gene. The CDR3 is CASTTKDQPQHF. CDR3 bases: TGTGCCAGCACAACGAAGGATCAGCCCCAGCATTTT.

The rearrangement links TRBV9 to TRBJ2-7, with 8 bases that match TRBD2. This CDR3 contains 17 residues. In germline, CDR1 is SGDLS, CDR2 YYNGEE. V dropped 4 bases and J dropped 5; count of bases not matched to a gene: 17. The CDR3 DNA sequence: TGTGCCAGCAGCACCCCCCGGGAGGGGGGCGCGTCTCACGAGCAGTACTTC. Its protein is CASSTPREGGASHEQYF.

The gene calls are TRBV6-1 and TRBJ2-1; no definite D call. CDR3 length: 12 amino acids. Germline CDR1 and CDR2: MNHNS and SASEGT. V was shortened by 5 bases and J by 16 bases, with 18 bases between the two germline ends. CDR3 in amino acids: CASSLKHSLKFF. The DNA of the CDR3 is TGTGCCAGCAGTTTAAAGCATAGCTTAAAATTCTTC.

This clone appeared a few times. This chain links TRBV5-6 with TRBJ2-3; a weak D match, TRBD2 (6 bases). Looked up from germline, CDR1 is SGHDT and CDR2 is YYEEEE. Trimming pared 4 bases from V and 0 bases from J, leaving 9 bases between. The CDR3 loop spans 14 amino acids. CDR3 amino acids: CASSPGLSTDTQYF. In nucleotides, the CDR3 is TGTGCCAGCAGCCCGGGACTGAGCACAGATACGCAGTATTTT.

The chain employs TRBV6-5 and TRBJ1-5; D gene unclear. From germline, CDR1 is MNHEY and CDR2 SVGAGI. The CDR3 loop spans 13 amino acids. V was pared by 2 bases and J by 5 bases, with 7 bases between. This chain's CDR3 is CASSYVEDQPQHF. CDR3 nucleotide sequence: TGTGCCAGCAGTTACGTAGAGGATCAGCCCCAGCATTTT.

The chain recombines TRBV28 with TRBJ1-1; tentatively, D is TRBD1 (5 bases). This CDR3 comprises 14 residues. The germline V and J ends were trimmed by 4 bases and 2 bases, with 11 bases remaining between them. Germline lookup yields CDR1 MDHEN and CDR2 SYDVKM. CDR3 residues: CASSYLGPNTEAFF. The CDR3 DNA reads TGTGCCAGCAGTTATCTGGGGCCTAACACTGAAGCTTTCTTT.